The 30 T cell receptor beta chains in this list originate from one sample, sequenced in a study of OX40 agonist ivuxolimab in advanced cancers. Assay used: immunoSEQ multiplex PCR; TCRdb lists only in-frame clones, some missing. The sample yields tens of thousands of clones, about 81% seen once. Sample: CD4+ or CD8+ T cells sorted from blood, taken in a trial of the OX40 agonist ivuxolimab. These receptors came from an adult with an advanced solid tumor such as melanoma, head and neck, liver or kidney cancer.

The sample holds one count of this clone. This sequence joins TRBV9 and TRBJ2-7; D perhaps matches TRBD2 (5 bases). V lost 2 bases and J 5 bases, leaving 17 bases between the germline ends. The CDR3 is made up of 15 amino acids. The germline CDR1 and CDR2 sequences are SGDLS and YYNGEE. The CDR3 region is CASSVRGFKENEQYF. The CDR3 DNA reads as TGTGCCAGCAGCGTCAGAGGGTTCAAGGAGAACGAGCAGTACTTC. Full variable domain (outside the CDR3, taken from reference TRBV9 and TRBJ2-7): DSGVTQTPKHLITATGQRVTLRCSPRSGDLSVYWYQQSLDQGLQFLIQYYNGEERAKGNILERFSAQQFPDLHSELNLSSLELGDSALYFCASSVRGFKENEQYFGPGTRLTVT.

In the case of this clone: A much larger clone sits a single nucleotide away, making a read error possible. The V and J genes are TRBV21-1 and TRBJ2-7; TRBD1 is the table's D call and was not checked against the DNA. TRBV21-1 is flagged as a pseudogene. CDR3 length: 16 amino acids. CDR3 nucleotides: TGTGCCGGCAACCTGCCGGACAGGGAAGGCGCCTACGAGCAGTACTTC. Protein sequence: CAGNLPDREGAYEQYF.

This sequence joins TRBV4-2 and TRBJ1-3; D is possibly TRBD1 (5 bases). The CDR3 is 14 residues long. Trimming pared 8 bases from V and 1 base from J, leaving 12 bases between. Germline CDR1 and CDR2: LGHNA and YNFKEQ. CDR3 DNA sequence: TGTGCCAGCTCTTTGCGGACATCTGGAAACACCATATATTTT. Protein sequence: CASSLRTSGNTIYF.

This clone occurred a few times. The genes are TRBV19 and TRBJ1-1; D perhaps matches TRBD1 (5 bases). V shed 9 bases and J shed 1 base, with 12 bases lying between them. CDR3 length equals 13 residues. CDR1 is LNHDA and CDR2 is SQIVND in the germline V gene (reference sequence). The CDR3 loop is CASKSGGNTEAFF. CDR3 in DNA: TGTGCCAGCAAATCCGGGGGGAACACTGAAGCTTTCTTT.

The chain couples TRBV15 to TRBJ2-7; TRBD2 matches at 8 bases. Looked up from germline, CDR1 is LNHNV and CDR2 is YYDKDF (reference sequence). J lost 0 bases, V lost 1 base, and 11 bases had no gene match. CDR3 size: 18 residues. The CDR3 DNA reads TGTGCCACCAGCAGAGCAATGAACGGCGGGGGGAGCTCCTACGAGCAGTACTTC. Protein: CATSRAMNGGGSSYEQYF.

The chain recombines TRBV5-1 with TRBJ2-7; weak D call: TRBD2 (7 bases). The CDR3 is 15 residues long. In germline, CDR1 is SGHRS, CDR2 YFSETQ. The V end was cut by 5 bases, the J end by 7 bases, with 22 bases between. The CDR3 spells CASSFNNRAGEEQYF. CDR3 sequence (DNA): TGCGCCAGCAGTTTTAACAACAGGGCGGGGGAGGAGCAGTACTTC.

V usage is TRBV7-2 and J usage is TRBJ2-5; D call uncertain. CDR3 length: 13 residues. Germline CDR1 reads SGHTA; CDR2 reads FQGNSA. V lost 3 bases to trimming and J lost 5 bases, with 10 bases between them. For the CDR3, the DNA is TGTGCCAGCAGCTTGGATTTAAGCGAGACCCAGTACTTC. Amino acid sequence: CASSLDLSETQYF.

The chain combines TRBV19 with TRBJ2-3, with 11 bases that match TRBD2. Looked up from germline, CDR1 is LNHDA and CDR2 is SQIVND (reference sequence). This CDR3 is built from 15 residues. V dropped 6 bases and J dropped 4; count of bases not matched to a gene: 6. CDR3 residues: CASSVAGGQSDTQYF. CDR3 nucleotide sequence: TGTGCCAGTAGCGTAGCGGGGGGGCAGTCAGATACGCAGTATTTT.

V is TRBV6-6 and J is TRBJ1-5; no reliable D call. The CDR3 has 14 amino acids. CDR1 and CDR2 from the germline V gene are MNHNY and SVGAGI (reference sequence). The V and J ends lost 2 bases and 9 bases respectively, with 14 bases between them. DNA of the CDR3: TGTGCCAGCAGTTACAGCGTCGGATATGTGCCCCAGCATTTT. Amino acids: CASSYSVGYVPQHF.

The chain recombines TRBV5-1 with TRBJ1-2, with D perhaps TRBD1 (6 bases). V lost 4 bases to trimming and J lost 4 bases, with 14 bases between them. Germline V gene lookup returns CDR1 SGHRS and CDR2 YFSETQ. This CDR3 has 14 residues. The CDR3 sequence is CASSIGQIFYGYTF. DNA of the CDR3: TGCGCCAGCAGCATCGGACAGATCTTCTATGGCTACACCTTC.

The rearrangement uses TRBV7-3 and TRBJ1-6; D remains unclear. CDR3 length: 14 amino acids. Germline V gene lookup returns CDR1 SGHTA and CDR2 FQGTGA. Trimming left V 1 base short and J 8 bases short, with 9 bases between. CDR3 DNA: TGTGCCAGCAGCTTAAAGGGTGAGGATTCACCCCTCCACTTT. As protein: CASSLKGEDSPLHF.

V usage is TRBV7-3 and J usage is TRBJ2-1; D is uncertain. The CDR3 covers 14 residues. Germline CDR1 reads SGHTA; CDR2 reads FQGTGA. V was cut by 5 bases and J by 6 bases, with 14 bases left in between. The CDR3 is CASSPSRASNEQFF. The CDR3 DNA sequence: TGTGCCAGCAGCCCGAGCCGAGCGAGCAATGAGCAGTTCTTC.

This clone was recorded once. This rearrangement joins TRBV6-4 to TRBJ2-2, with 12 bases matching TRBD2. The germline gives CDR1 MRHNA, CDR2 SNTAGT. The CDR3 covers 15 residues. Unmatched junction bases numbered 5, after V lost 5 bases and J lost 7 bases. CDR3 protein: CASSPTSGGFGELFF. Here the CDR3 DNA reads TGTGCCAGCAGTCCGACTAGCGGGGGATTCGGGGAGCTGTTTTTT.

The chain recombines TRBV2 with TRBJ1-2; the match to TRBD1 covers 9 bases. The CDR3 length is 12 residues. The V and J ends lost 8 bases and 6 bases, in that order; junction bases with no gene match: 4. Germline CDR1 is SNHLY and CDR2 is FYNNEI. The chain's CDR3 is CASHRDRDGYTF. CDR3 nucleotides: TGTGCCAGCCACCGGGACAGGGATGGCTACACCTTC.

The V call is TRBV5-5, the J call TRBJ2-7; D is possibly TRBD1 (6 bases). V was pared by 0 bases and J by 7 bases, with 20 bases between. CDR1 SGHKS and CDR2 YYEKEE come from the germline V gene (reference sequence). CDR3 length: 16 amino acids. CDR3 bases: TGTGCCAGCAGCTTGGAGCCTAGGACAGAGGTGGTGGAGCAGTACTTC. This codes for CASSLEPRTEVVEQYF.

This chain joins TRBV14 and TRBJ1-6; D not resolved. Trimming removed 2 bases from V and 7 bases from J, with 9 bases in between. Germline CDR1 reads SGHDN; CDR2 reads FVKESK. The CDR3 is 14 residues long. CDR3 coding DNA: TGTGCCAGCAGCCAAAATACAGTAAATTCACCCCTCCACTTT. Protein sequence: CASSQNTVNSPLHF.

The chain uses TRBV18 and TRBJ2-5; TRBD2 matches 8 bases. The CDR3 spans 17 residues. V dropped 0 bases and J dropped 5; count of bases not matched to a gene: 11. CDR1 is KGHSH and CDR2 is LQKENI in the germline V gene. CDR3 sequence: CASSPPLLSGRRETQYF. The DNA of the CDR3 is TGTGCCAGCTCACCACCACTCTTGAGCGGGAGACGGGAGACCCAGTACTTC.

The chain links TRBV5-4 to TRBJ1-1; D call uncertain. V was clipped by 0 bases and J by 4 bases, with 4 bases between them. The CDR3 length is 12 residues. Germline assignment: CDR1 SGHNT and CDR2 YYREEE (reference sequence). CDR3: CASSLGSTEAFF. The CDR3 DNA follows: TGTGCCAGCAGCTTGGGGAGCACTGAAGCTTTCTTT.

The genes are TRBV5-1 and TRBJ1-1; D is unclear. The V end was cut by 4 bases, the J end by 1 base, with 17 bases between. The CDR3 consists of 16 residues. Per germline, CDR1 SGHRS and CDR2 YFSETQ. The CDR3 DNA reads TGCGCCAGCAGCAATAAAAGGGCACTTTGGAACACTGAAGCTTTCTTT. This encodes CASSNKRALWNTEAFF.

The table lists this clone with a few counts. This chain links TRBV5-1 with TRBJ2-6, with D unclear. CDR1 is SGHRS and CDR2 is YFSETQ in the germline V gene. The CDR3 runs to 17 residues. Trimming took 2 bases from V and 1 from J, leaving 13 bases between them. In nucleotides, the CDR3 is TGCGCCAGCAGCTTACGACTTGGAGATTCTGGGGCCAACGTCCTGACTTTC. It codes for CASSLRLGDSGANVLTF. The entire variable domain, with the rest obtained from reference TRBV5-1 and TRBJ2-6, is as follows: KAGVTQTPRYLIKTRGQQVTLSCSPISGHRSVSWYQQTPGQGLQFLFEYFSETQRNKGNFPGRFSGRQFSNSRSEMNVSTLELGDSALYLCASSLRLGDSGANVLTFGAGSRLTVL.

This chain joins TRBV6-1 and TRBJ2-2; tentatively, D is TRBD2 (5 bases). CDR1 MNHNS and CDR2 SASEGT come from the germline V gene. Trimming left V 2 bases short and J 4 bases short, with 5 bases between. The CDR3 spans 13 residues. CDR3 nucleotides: TGTGCCAGCAGTGAACTAGCCACCGGGGAGCTGTTTTTT. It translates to CASSELATGELFF.

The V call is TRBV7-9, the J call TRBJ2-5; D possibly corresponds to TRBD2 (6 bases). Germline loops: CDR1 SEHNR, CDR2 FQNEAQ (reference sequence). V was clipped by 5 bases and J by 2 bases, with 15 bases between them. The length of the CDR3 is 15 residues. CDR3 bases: TGTGCCAGCAGCCGCGGCGGAGGGAGGCAAGAGACCCAGTACTTC. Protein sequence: CASSRGGGRQETQYF.

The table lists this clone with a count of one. CDR3 protein: CASSYRGQETQYF. The CDR3 bases are TGTGCCAGCAGTTATAGGGGGCAAGAGACCCAGTACTTC. V is TRBV6-5 and J is TRBJ2-5; TRBD1 is a possible D gene (6 bases). The CDR3 consists of 13 residues. In germline, CDR1 is MNHEY, CDR2 SVGAGI. V gave up 3 bases and J gave up 2 bases, with 7 bases separating them.

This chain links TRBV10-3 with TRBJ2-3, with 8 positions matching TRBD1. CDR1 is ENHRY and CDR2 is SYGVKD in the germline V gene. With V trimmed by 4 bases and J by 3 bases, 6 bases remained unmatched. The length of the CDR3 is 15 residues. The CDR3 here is CAISGGQGGTDTQYF. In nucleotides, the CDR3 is TGTGCCATCAGTGGTGGACAGGGAGGTACAGATACGCAGTATTTT.

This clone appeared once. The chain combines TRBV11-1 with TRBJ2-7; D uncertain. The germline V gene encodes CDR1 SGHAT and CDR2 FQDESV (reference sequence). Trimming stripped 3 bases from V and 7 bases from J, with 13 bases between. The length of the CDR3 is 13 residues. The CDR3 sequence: CASSFGLLGEQYF. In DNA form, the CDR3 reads TGTGCCAGCAGCTTTGGCCTTTTGGGAGAGCAGTACTTC.

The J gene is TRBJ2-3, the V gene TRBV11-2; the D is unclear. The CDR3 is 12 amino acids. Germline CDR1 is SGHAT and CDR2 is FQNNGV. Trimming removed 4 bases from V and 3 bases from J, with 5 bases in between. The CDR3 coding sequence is TGTGCCAGCAGCTCGTCAACAGATACGCAGTATTTT. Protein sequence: CASSSSTDTQYF. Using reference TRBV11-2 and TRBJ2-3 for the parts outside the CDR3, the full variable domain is EAGVAQSPRYKIIEKRQSVAFWCNPISGHATLYWYQQILGQGPKLLIQFQNNGVVDDSQLPKDRFSAERLKGVDSTLKIQPAKLEDSAVYLCASSSSTDTQYFGPGTRLTVL.

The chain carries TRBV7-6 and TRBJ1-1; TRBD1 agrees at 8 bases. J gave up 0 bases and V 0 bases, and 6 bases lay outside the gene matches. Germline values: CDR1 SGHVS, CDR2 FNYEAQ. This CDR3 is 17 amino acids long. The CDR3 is CASSLAGTGAMNTEAFF. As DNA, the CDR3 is TGTGCCAGCAGCTTAGCTGGGACAGGAGCCATGAACACTGAAGCTTTCTTT.

For the CDR3, the DNA is TGTGCCAGCAGCAATTGTAACGAGCAGTACTTC. Protein sequence: CASSNCNEQYF. The rearrangement links TRBV21-1 to TRBJ2-7; the table's D call of TRBD2 was not tested on the DNA. TRBV21-1 is deemed a pseudogene. This CDR3 spans 11 amino acids.

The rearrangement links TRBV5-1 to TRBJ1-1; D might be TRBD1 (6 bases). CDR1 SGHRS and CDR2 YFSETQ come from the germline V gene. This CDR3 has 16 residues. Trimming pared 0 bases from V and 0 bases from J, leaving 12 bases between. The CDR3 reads CASSLARGLLNTEAFF. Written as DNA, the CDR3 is TGCGCCAGCAGCTTGGCGCGGGGGCTACTGAACACTGAAGCTTTCTTT.

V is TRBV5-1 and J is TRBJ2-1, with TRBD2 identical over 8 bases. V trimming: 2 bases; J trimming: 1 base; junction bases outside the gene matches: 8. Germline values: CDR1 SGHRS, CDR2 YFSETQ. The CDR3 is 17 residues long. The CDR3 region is CASSFLSGGNSYNEQFF. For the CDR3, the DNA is TGCGCCAGCAGCTTTCTGTCGGGGGGGAATTCCTACAATGAGCAGTTCTTC.